This passage covers 27 T cell receptor beta chains from one sample sequenced in a study of glioma-infiltrating T cells. The iRepertoire nested amplicon-rescue multiplex PCR amplified TCR alpha and beta CDR3s from RNA. TCRdb used MiXCR to reprocess the multiplex PCR reads, holding one entry per CDR3 protein. The table includes around 130,000 distinct CDR3 sequences, around 25% detected once. The sequenced material came from glioma tissue, nonneoplastic brain tissue, or PBMCs (not recorded which). Receptors were obtained from a human donor with low-grade glioma or glioblastoma, undergoing nonglioma brain surgery, or in good health (not recorded which).

In this sample, this clonotype turned up a few times. J is TRBJ2-5 and V is TRBV7-9; TRBD1 might be the D (5 bases). The CDR3 is 16 amino acids. CDR1 is SEHNR, CDR2 FQNEAQ, per germline (reference sequence). Trimming took off 1 base at V and 0 bases at J, with 12 bases between the two ends. The CDR3 nucleotides read TGTGCCAGCAGCTTAGAGCAGGGAACATACCAAGAGACCCAGTACTTC. Translating it yields CASSLEQGTYQETQYF.

V gene TRBV4-1 combines with J gene TRBJ2-3, with TRBD2 identical over 11 bases. Germline loops: CDR1 MGHRA, CDR2 YSYEKL. CDR3 length: 20 residues. J lost 4 bases, V lost 0 bases, and 15 bases had no gene match. CDR3 coding DNA: TGCGCCAGCAGCCAAGAACCCCCTAGCGGGGGGCCATTATCAGCAGATACGCAGTATTTT. It translates to CASSQEPPSGGPLSADTQYF.

At least ten counts were recorded for this clonotype. The chain uses TRBV28 and TRBJ2-1; TRBD2 matches at 10 bases. This CDR3 has 15 residues. Germline lookup yields CDR1 MDHEN and CDR2 SYDVKM. Trimming cost V 6 bases and J 7 bases; bases outside gene matches: 9. The CDR3 coding sequence is TGTGCCAGCAGGGGGGCTAGCGGGGGTTGGAATGAGCAGTTCTTC. It specifies CASRGASGGWNEQFF. Full variable domain (rest looked up from reference TRBV28 and TRBJ2-1): DVKVTQSSRYLVKRTGEKVFLECVQDMDHENMFWYRQDPGLGLRLIYFSYDVKMKEKGDIPEGYSVSREKKERFSLILESASTNQTSMYLCASRGASGGWNEQFFGPGTRLTVL.

This clonotype was observed a few times. V gene TRBV2 combines with J gene TRBJ2-3, with 7 bases identical to TRBD1. The CDR3 totals 14 residues. V was clipped by 6 bases and J by 1 base; unmatched bases: 4. CDR1 is SNHLY and CDR2 is FYNNEI in the germline V gene. The CDR3 DNA reads as TGTGCCAGCAGAACCGGGACAGGCACAGATACGCAGTATTTT. This sequence encodes CASRTGTGTDTQYF.

The chain joins TRBV7-6 to TRBJ2-5; D unresolved. Per germline, CDR1 SGHVS and CDR2 FNYEAQ. V lost 2 bases and J lost 7, with 14 bases in between. The CDR3 loop spans 14 amino acids. The DNA for the CDR3 is TGTGCCAGCAGCTTAAGTCAGGCCGTAGGGACCCAGTACTTC. Residues: CASSLSQAVGTQYF. Variable domain in full (rest from reference TRBV7-6 and TRBJ2-5): GAGVSQSPRYKVTKRGQDVALRCDPISGHVSLYWYRQALGQGPEFLTYFNYEAQQDKSGLPNDRFSAERPEGSISTLTIQRTEQRDSAMYRCASSLSQAVGTQYFGPGTRLLVL.

Of note for this clonotype: A much larger clone is a single base away; this may be a read error. The chain links TRBV24-1 to TRBJ2-3, with TRBD2 as a possible D gene (5 bases). Germline CDR1 is KGHDR and CDR2 is SFDVKD. CDR3 size: 15 residues. V shed 0 bases and J shed 1 base, with 7 bases lying between them. CDR3 loop: CATSDLAAGTDTQYF. In DNA form, the CDR3 reads TGTGCCACCAGTGATTTGGCAGCGGGCACAGATACGCAGTATTTT.

This clonotype has just a few counts. The V and J genes are TRBV7-2 and TRBJ2-5, with 10 positions matching TRBD1. Germline V gene sequence: CDR1 SGHTA, CDR2 FQGNSA. This CDR3 is 15 amino acids long. Trimming took 4 bases from V and 3 from J; bases not matched to a gene: 5. The CDR3 region has the DNA TGTGCCAGCAGCTCCCGGACAGGGGGTAAAGAGACCCAGTACTTC. It specifies CASSSRTGGKETQYF. The full variable domain, its missing parts supplied by reference TRBV7-2 and TRBJ2-5, is GAGVSQSPSNKVTEKGKDVELRCDPISGHTALYWYRQSLGQGLEFLIYFQGNSAPDKSGLPSDRFSAERTGGSVSTLTIQRTQQEDSAVYLCASSSRTGGKETQYFGPGTRLLVL.

This chain connects TRBV7-9 to TRBJ2-5; D unclear. The germline V gene has CDR1 SEHNR and CDR2 FQNEAQ (reference sequence). V lost 5 bases to trimming and J lost 11 bases, with 15 bases between them. The length of the CDR3 is 12 residues. The CDR3 region has the DNA TGTGCCAGCAGCCCCGTGGACCCACATCAGTACTTC. It is translated as CASSPVDPHQYF.

This clonotype was counted at least ten times. J is TRBJ2-5 and V is TRBV24-1; D uncertain. The length of the CDR3 is 14 residues. Between the trimmed V and J ends, which lost 4 bases and 4 bases, there was a span of 12 bases. Germline CDR1 KGHDR, CDR2 SFDVKD. In nucleotides, the CDR3 is TGTGCCACCAGTGACCCCCGGGTGGCAGAGACCCAGTACTTC. It is translated as CATSDPRVAETQYF.

The chain is built from TRBV18 and TRBJ1-2, with 9 bases lining up with TRBD1. The length of the CDR3 is 15 residues. J was trimmed by 4 bases and V by 4 bases; bases with no gene match: 7. Per the germline V gene, CDR1 is KGHSH and CDR2 is LQKENI. DNA for the CDR3: TGTGCCAGCTCACTAGGACAGGGGACTGGCTATGGCTACACCTTC. This codes for CASSLGQGTGYGYTF.

V and J are TRBV25-1 and TRBJ1-1; the D is unclear. The ends were cut back, 3 bases at V and 7 bases at J, with 6 bases in the middle. The CDR3 is made up of 11 amino acids. Germline V gene data show CDR1 as MGHDK and CDR2 as SYGVNS. CDR3 amino acids: CASSDYREAFF. CDR3 DNA: TGTGCCAGCAGTGATTACCGTGAAGCTTTCTTT.

A remark on this clonotype: The junction does not match germline at one end; this may be a read error. V and J are TRBV7-8 and TRBJ2-1, with a tentative D call TRBD2 (6 bases). CDR3 length: 14 amino acids. CDR1 is SGHVS, CDR2 FQNEAQ, per germline. DNA for the CDR3: TGCGCCAGCAGCCCCAGGACTACGGACAATGAGCAGTTCTTC. Its translation is CASSPRTTDNEQFF.

This clonotype appeared many times. The V gene is TRBV28, the J gene TRBJ2-5; D unclear. V lost 6 bases to trimming and J lost 5 bases, with 13 bases between them. Germline V gives CDR1 MDHEN, CDR2 SYDVKM. This CDR3 has 13 residues. In DNA, the CDR3 is TGTGCCAGCAGCCGTCCTAGGTGGGAGACCCAGTACTTC. Protein product: CASSRPRWETQYF.

The sample holds a few counts of this clonotype. The CDR3 here is CATSDLQYRDGNSPLHF. The CDR3 nucleotides are TGTGCCACCAGTGATTTGCAATACAGGGATGGGAATTCACCCCTCCACTTT. This chain connects TRBV24-1 to TRBJ1-6; D perhaps matches TRBD1 (6 bases). V dropped 0 bases and J dropped 7 bases, with 15 bases sitting between them. The CDR3 has 17 residues. Germline V CDR1 and CDR2: KGHDR, SFDVKD.

This clonotype was counted only a few times. The chain links TRBV2 to TRBJ1-5; maybe TRBD1 (5 bases). This CDR3 region has 15 residues. Between the trimmed V and J ends, which lost 2 bases and 1 base, there was a span of 9 bases. CDR1 and CDR2 (germline): SNHLY, FYNNEI. The CDR3 sequence: CASSEQTASNQPQHF. The CDR3 region has the DNA TGTGCCAGCAGTGAACAGACAGCAAGCAATCAGCCCCAGCATTTT.

This sequence joins TRBV6-1 and TRBJ2-5, with D tentatively TRBD1 (6 bases). V was pared by 8 bases and J by 1 base, with 8 bases between. The CDR3 totals 12 residues. CDR1 is MNHNS and CDR2 is SASEGT in the germline V gene. CDR3 DNA: TGTGCCAGCCGGGACACCCAAGAGACCCAGTACTTC. Protein product: CASRDTQETQYF.

Comment on this clonotype: The junction and the germline gene differ at one end; a read error may be behind it. This rearrangement joins TRBV4-2 to TRBJ2-1, with 9 bases lining up with TRBD2. Germline lookup yields CDR1 LGHNA and CDR2 YNFKEQ. The CDR3 extends over 15 amino acids. The DNA of the CDR3 is TGTGCCAGCAGCCGAGGAGGCCGCTCTAGCGGGGCGACAGACTTC. Its translation is CASSRGGRSSGATDF.

This clonotype was seen ten or more times. The CDR3 here is CSARDRAGNNYEQYV. CDR3 DNA: TGCAGTGCTAGAGATCGGGCCGGGAATAACTACGAGCAGTACGTC. The chain is built from TRBV20-1 and TRBJ2-7; weak D call: TRBD2 (5 bases). Trimming took 0 bases from V and 3 from J, leaving 15 bases between them. This CDR3 region has 15 residues. From germline, CDR1 is DFQATT and CDR2 SNEGSKA (reference sequence).

The V gene is TRBV18, the J gene TRBJ1-1; D not resolved. Germline assignment: CDR1 KGHSH and CDR2 LQKENI. The V end was cut by 3 bases, the J end by 1 base, with 6 bases between. The CDR3 has 13 amino acids. Here the CDR3 reads CASSPPTNTEAFF. The CDR3 DNA follows: TGTGCCAGCTCACCCCCGACGAACACTGAAGCTTTCTTT.

This clonotype was counted at least ten times. The genes are TRBV3-1 and TRBJ2-3; D gene ambiguous. The CDR3 totals 14 residues. Germline V CDR1 and CDR2: LGHDT, YNNKEL (reference sequence). Trimming left V 1 base short and J 0 bases short, with 5 bases between. In nucleotides, the CDR3 is TGTGCCAGCAGCCAAGTCAAAAGCACAGATACGCAGTATTTT. This translates into CASSQVKSTDTQYF.

This clonotype has just a few counts. J is TRBJ2-7 and V is TRBV20-1, with a weak D call TRBD2 (5 bases). Per the germline V gene, CDR1 is DFQATT and CDR2 is SNEGSKA (reference sequence). The ends were cut back, 6 bases at V and 2 bases at J, with 17 bases in the middle. This CDR3 is built from 14 residues. DNA of the CDR3: TGCAGTGCGGAGGCCTCGGGGTCAACCTACGAGCAGTACGTC. It yields the protein CSAEASGSTYEQYV.

This chain uses TRBV6-1 with TRBJ2-2, with 7 bases identical to TRBD2. The germline CDR1 and CDR2 sequences are MNHNS and SASEGT. The CDR3 spans 14 residues. V lost 6 bases and J lost 7; bases outside the gene matches: 8. CDR3: CASRPGGGFGELFF. In DNA, the CDR3 is TGTGCCAGCAGACCTGGGGGGGGATTCGGGGAGCTGTTTTTT.

Points on this clonotype: The junction does not match germline at one end; this may be a read error. This chain uses TRBV6-8 with TRBJ1-2; D is possibly TRBD1 (5 bases). This CDR3 region has 14 residues. Germline V CDR1 and CDR2: MNHGY, SAAAGT. This chain's CDR3 is CATTRDLLAYGYAF. The CDR3 nucleotides read TGTGCCACCACACGGGACCTTCTGGCCTATGGCTACGCCTTC.

The chain carries TRBV5-1 and TRBJ2-1, with 8 bases lining up with TRBD2. The V segment lost 6 bases and the J segment 0 bases; nucleotides outside the gene matches: 5. The CDR3 runs to 15 residues. CDR1 is SGHRS, CDR2 YFSETQ, per germline. The CDR3 coding sequence is TGCGCCAGCACGGGGGGGCCGAGCTCCTACAATGAGCAGTTCTTC. Translation: CASTGGPSSYNEQFF.

This clonotype was seen more than once but under ten times. The chain is built from TRBV6-1 and TRBJ1-4; D is uncertain. The germline gives CDR1 MNHNS, CDR2 SASEGT. The CDR3 extends over 11 amino acids. V dropped 6 bases and J dropped 8 bases, with 7 bases sitting between them. The CDR3 DNA is TGTGCCAGCAGCCCGGGGGAAAAACTGTTTTTT. As protein: CASSPGEKLFF.

Only a few counts were recorded for this clonotype. J is TRBJ1-2 and V is TRBV19; no clear D. Germline CDR1 LNHDA, CDR2 SQIVND (reference sequence). The CDR3 is 11 amino acids. Deletions cut 6 bases from V and 4 bases from J, with 6 bases between. CDR3 nucleotides: TGTGCCAGTAGAATCGGCTATGGCTACACCTTC. This codes for CASRIGYGYTF.

A remark on this clonotype: One junction end disagrees with the germline gene, perhaps due to a read error. CDR3 loop: CASIQQDPQETQYF. CDR3 bases: TGTGCCAGCATCCAACAGGATCCCCAAGAGACCCAGTACTTC. The chain is built from TRBV14 and TRBJ2-5; tentative D call: TRBD1 (5 bases). Germline assignment: CDR1 SGHDN and CDR2 FVKESK. The CDR3 consists of 14 residues.